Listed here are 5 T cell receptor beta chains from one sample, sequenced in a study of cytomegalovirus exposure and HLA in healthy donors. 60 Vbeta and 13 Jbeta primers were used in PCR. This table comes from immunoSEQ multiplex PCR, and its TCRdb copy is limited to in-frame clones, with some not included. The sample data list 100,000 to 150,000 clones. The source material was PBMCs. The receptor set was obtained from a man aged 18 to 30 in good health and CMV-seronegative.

Written as DNA, the CDR3 is TGTGCCTGGAGTTTCAAAGGGGTGACAAATTCCTACAATGAGCAGTTCTTC. It yields the protein CAWSFKGVTNSYNEQFF. The rearrangement joins TRBV30 to TRBJ2-1, with D maybe TRBD1 (5 bases). CDR1 is GTSNPN, CDR2 SVGIG, per germline (reference sequence). CDR3 length: 17 residues. Trimming took 2 bases from V and 1 from J, leaving 18 bases between them.

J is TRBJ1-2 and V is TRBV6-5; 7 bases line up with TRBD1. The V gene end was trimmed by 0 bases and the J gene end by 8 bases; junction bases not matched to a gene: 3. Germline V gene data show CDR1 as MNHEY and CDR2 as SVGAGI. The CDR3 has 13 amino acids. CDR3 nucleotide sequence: TGTGCCAGCAGTTACTCGACAGGGAAGGGCTACACCTTC. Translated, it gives CASSYSTGKGYTF.

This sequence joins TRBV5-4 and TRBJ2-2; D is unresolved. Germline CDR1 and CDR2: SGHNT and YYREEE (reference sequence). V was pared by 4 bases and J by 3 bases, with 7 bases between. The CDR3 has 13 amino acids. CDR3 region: CASSPSYTGELFF. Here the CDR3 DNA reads TGTGCCAGCAGCCCTAGTTACACCGGGGAGCTGTTTTTT.

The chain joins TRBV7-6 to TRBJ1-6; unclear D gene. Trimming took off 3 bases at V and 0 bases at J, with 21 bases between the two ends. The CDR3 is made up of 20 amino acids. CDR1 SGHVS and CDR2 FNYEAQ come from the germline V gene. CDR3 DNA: TGTGCCAGCAGCTTCCATGGGCTCTACACTGTGAGCTCCTATAATTCACCCCTCCACTTT. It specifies CASSFHGLYTVSSYNSPLHF.

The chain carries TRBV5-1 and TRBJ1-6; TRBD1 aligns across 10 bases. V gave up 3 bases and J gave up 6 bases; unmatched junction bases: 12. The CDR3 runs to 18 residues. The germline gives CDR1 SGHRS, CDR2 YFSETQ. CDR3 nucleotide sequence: TGCGCCAGCAGCTCAAGACCGGGACAGGGGATCGGTAATTCACCCCTCCACTTT. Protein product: CASSSRPGQGIGNSPLHF. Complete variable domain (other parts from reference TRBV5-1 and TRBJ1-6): KAGVTQTPRYLIKTRGQQVTLSCSPISGHRSVSWYQQTPGQGLQFLFEYFSETQRNKGNFPGRFSGRQFSNSRSEMNVSTLELGDSALYLCASSSRPGQGIGNSPLHFGNGTRLTVT.